This TCR beta chain was profiled in a study of blood T cells in healthy people across ages. From germline, CDR1 is SNHLY and CDR2 FYNNEI. Between the trimmed V and J ends, which lost 2 bases and 4 bases, there was a span of 11 bases. The CDR3 totals 14 residues. Through a sample-barcoded 5' primer and a J-beta primer mix, a second PCR was run for about 6 to 12 cycles. TCRdb independently ran MiXCR on the 5' RACE reads; one entry per CDR3 protein. This table has approximately 2,000,000 distinct CDR3 sequences, roughly 43% appearing once. The sequencing input was blood. The V gene is TRBV2, the J gene TRBJ1-1; weak D call: TRBD1 (6 bases). The origin of this receptor is a human donor in good health. The CDR3 spells CASSEPTGSTEAFF. In DNA form, the CDR3 reads TGTGCCAGCAGTGAACCTACAGGGAGCACTGAAGCTTTCTTT.